A few counts support the clone carrying this T cell receptor beta chain. The antigen is undetermined. The PCR used 60 Vbeta and 13 Jbeta primers. Libraries were prepared by immunoSEQ multiplex PCR; TCRdb keeps only in-frame clonotypes and omits some of them. This repertoire shows approximately 170,000 clones, around 80% found once; its top ten account for 7%. This record belongs to a study of cytomegalovirus exposure and HLA in healthy donors. Study conclusions and caveats: A later analysis linked a missense variant in DCLRE1C to the trimming of TCR beta V and J genes. Later analysis identified some 16,000 TCR beta sequences associated with HLA alleles, using a false discovery rate threshold of 0.05.

Germline assignment: CDR1 DFQATT and CDR2 SNEGSKA (reference sequence). This CDR3 has 11 residues. V shed 3 bases and J 6 bases; nucleotides not matched to a gene: 1. The V and J genes are TRBV20-1 and TRBJ1-2; 7 bases map to TRBD1. The clonotype comes from a woman aged 35 to 49 in good health and CMV-seropositive. Input material: PBMCs. The CDR3 sequence is CSASDRDGYTF. The DNA of the CDR3 is TGCAGTGCTAGTGACAGGGATGGCTACACCTTC.